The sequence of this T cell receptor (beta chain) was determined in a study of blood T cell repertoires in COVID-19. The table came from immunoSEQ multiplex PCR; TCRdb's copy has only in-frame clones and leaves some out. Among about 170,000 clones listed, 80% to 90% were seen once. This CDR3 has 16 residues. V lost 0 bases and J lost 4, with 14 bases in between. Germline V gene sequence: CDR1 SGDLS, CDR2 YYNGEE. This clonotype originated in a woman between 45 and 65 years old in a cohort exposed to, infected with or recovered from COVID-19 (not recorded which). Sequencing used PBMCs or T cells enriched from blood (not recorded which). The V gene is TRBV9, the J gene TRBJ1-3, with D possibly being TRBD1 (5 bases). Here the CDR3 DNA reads TGTGCCAGCAGCGTAGGGGGCTTCATACAAGGAAACACCATATATTTT. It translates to CASSVGGFIQGNTIYF.